This T cell receptor (beta chain) was documented in a study of T cell responses to AZD1222 COVID-19 vaccine. Method: immunoSEQ multiplex PCR; TCRdb's copy keeps in-frame clones and lacks some. The table has roughly 100,000 clones, 90% seen once. Regarding this clone: The antigen is not known.

Germline V CDR1 and CDR2: LGHNA, YSLEER. V was cut by 1 base and J by 6 bases, with 12 bases left in between. The CDR3 is 14 amino acids. Study-wide points: Among AZD1222 vaccinees, only six were seropositive at baseline. Researchers report vaccine-associated CD4 TCRs spanning spike, with dominance at 160-218 and 743-854.

The chain couples TRBV4-3 to TRBJ1-2, with D uncertain. The source material was peripheral blood, sampled on day 0 of AZD1222 vaccination. The receptor was derived from an adult in good health. CDR3 sequence: CASSQGFVEDGYTF. The CDR3 bases are TGCGCCAGCAGCCAAGGGTTTGTGGAGGATGGCTACACCTTC.